Described below is a single TCR beta chain sequence and its context. Its antigen is still unknown. CDR1 is SNHLY, CDR2 FYNNEI, per germline. The V gene end was trimmed by 4 bases and the J gene end by 5 bases; junction bases not matched to a gene: 4. The CDR3 totals 13 residues. The sample originates from a study of cytomegalovirus exposure and HLA in healthy donors. The PCR employed 60 Vbeta primers together with 13 Jbeta primers. This table comes from immunoSEQ multiplex PCR, and its TCRdb copy is limited to in-frame clones, with some not included. The data hold around 37,000 clones, with approximately 82% observed a single time. Findings and limits, study-wide: The study put 150 to 200 TCR beta chains on its list as cytomegalovirus-associated.

This chain links TRBV2 with TRBJ1-2, with TRBD1 matching over 7 bases. The sequenced material came from PBMCs. The sequence came from a woman younger than 30 in good health and CMV-seropositive. The CDR3 region is CASSAGTAYGYTF. The CDR3 region has the DNA TGTGCCAGCAGTGCCGGGACAGCGTATGGCTACACCTTC.